The rows below give T cell receptor beta chains drawn from one sample of a study of Graves' ophthalmopathy and Graves' hyperthyroidism. Using its own MiXCR run on the multiplex PCR reads, TCRdb lists one record per CDR3 protein. The profile shows over a million distinct CDR3 sequences, 35% to 40% of them singletons. Specimen: peripheral blood or thyroid tissue (not recorded which). The receptor source for this set is an adult man with Graves' hyperthyroidism. CDR3s include the opening cysteine and the closing phenylalanine or tryptophan. A D gene is named only where the DNA matches it firmly. Some rows have no size entry. The others give once, few or many, or a class for an expanded clone.

abundance: few; v_gene: TRBV6-5; d_gene: TRBD1; j_gene: TRBJ2-5; CDR3aa: CASSPTGVNAQYF; CDR3nt: TGTGCCAGCAGTCCTACAGGGGTCAATGCCCAGTACTTC
abundance: NA; v_gene: TRBV7-3; d_gene: TRBD1; j_gene: TRBJ2-5; CDR3aa: CASSRGQGMEETQYF; CDR3nt: TGTGCCAGCAGCAGGGGACAGGGAATGGAAGAGACCCAGTACTTC
abundance: NA; v_gene: TRBV7-9; d_gene: NA; j_gene: TRBJ2-5; CDR3aa: CASSTGQEDQQETQYF; CDR3nt: TGTGCCAGCAGCACCGGACAAGAAGACCAACAAGAGACCCAGTACTTC
abundance: NA; v_gene: TRBV4-2; d_gene: TRBD2; j_gene: TRBJ2-3; CDR3aa: CASSREATSGSATDTQYF; CDR3nt: TGTGCCAGCAGCCGCGAAGCGACTAGCGGGAGTGCCACAGATACGCAGTATTTT
abundance: many; v_gene: TRBV24-1; d_gene: TRBD1; j_gene: TRBJ1-2; CDR3aa: CATSDTGQADNYGYTF; CDR3nt: TGTGCCACCAGTGACACCGGACAGGCCGACAACTATGGCTACACCTTC
abundance: NA; v_gene: TRBV6-5; d_gene: NA; j_gene: TRBJ1-1; CDR3aa: CASLVRDNTEAFF; CDR3nt: TGTGCCAGCCTCGTCAGGGATAACACTGAAGCTTTCTTT
abundance: NA; v_gene: TRBV20-1; d_gene: NA; j_gene: TRBJ2-5; CDR3aa: CSAKLDQETQYF; CDR3nt: TGCAGTGCTAAATTGGACCAAGAGACCCAGTACTTC
abundance: few; v_gene: TRBV12-3/TRBV12-4; d_gene: NA; j_gene: TRBJ1-1; CDR3aa: CASTQSGRGIEAFF; CDR3nt: TGTGCCAGCACACAGTCGGGCAGGGGAATTGAAGCTTTCTTT
abundance: NA; v_gene: TRBV20-1; d_gene: NA; j_gene: TRBJ2-7; CDR3aa: CSAQRSAAGSYEQYF; CDR3nt: TGCAGTGCCCAACGGTCTGCAGCTGGTTCCTACGAGCAGTACTTC
abundance: NA; v_gene: TRBV6-2/TRBV6-3; d_gene: TRBD1; j_gene: TRBJ2-2; CDR3aa: CASSYPTGGNTGELFF; CDR3nt: TGTGCCAGCAGTTATCCGACAGGGGGGAACACCGGGGAGCTGTTTTTT
abundance: NA; v_gene: TRBV20-1; d_gene: TRBD1; j_gene: TRBJ2-7; CDR3aa: CSADRYTGTGTYEQYF; CDR3nt: TGCAGTGCTGATAGGTATACCGGGACAGGCACCTACGAGCAGTACTTC
abundance: many; v_gene: TRBV7-2; d_gene: NA; j_gene: TRBJ1-1; CDR3aa: CASSLVGQNTEAFF; CDR3nt: TGTGCCAGCAGCTTGGTGGGGCAGAACACTGAAGCTTTCTTT
abundance: NA; v_gene: TRBV6-2/TRBV6-3; d_gene: NA; j_gene: TRBJ2-2; CDR3aa: CATRGGTWAGELFF; CDR3nt: TGTGCCACGAGAGGGGGGACCTGGGCCGGGGAGCTGTTTTTT
abundance: NA; v_gene: TRBV10-3; d_gene: NA; j_gene: TRBJ1-2; CDR3aa: CAISDEQNYGYTF; CDR3nt: TGTGCCATCAGTGACGAACAGAACTATGGCTACACCTTC
abundance: NA; v_gene: TRBV11-1; d_gene: NA; j_gene: TRBJ2-6; CDR3aa: CASSERTANTGANVLTF; CDR3nt: TGTGCCAGTAGCGAAAGGACGGCGAACACCGGGGCCAACGTCCTGACTTTC
abundance: NA; v_gene: TRBV29-1; d_gene: NA; j_gene: TRBJ2-5; CDR3aa: CSVETTGQETQYF; CDR3nt: TGCAGCGTCGAGACGACAGGACAAGAGACCCAGTACTTC
abundance: NA; v_gene: TRBV12-3/TRBV12-4; d_gene: NA; j_gene: TRBJ1-4; CDR3aa: CASSLPGREKLFF; CDR3nt: TGTGCCAGCAGTTTGCCCGGAAGAGAAAAACTGTTTTTT
abundance: few; v_gene: TRBV19; d_gene: NA; j_gene: TRBJ1-2; CDR3aa: CASSTRQIYGYTF; CDR3nt: TGTGCCAGTAGTACCCGACAGATCTATGGCTACACCTTC
abundance: few; v_gene: TRBV7-9; d_gene: TRBD1; j_gene: TRBJ2-7; CDR3aa: CASRSDRSSYEQYF; CDR3nt: TGTGCCTCTCGATCGGACAGGAGCTCCTACGAGCAGTACTTC
abundance: once; v_gene: TRBV20-1; d_gene: NA; j_gene: TRBJ1-4; CDR3aa: CSARGGWEGATNEKLFF; CDR3nt: TGCAGTGCTCGCGGGGGCTGGGAGGGGGCAACTAATGAAAAACTGTTTTTT
abundance: many; v_gene: TRBV7-2; d_gene: TRBD2; j_gene: TRBJ2-5; CDR3aa: CASSLLSRGGRETQYF; CDR3nt: TGTGCCAGCAGCTTACTCTCGCGGGGGGGCCGGGAGACCCAGTACTTC
abundance: NA; v_gene: TRBV7-8; d_gene: TRBD1; j_gene: TRBJ1-6; CDR3aa: CASSQGQGIHLPLHF; CDR3nt: TGTGCCAGCAGCCAGGGACAGGGAATTCATTTACCCCTCCACTTT
abundance: NA; v_gene: TRBV19; d_gene: TRBD1; j_gene: TRBJ1-2; CDR3aa: CASSILAGQAQANYGYTF; CDR3nt: TGTGCCAGTAGTATACTAGCGGGACAGGCTCAAGCTAACTATGGCTACACCTTC
abundance: NA; v_gene: TRBV9; d_gene: TRBD1; j_gene: TRBJ2-2; CDR3aa: CASSVAHRDREDTGELFF; CDR3nt: TGTGCCAGCAGCGTAGCTCATAGGGACAGGGAGGACACCGGGGAGCTGTTTTTT
abundance: many; v_gene: TRBV20-1; d_gene: TRBD1; j_gene: TRBJ2-7; CDR3aa: CSARGDRGVYEQYF; CDR3nt: TGCAGTGCTAGAGGGGACAGGGGGGTCTACGAGCAGTACTTC
abundance: NA; v_gene: TRBV28; d_gene: TRBD1; j_gene: TRBJ1-6; CDR3aa: CASILDRGHNSPLHF; CDR3nt: TGTGCCAGCATCCTGGACAGGGGGCATAATTCACCCCTCCACTTT
abundance: many; v_gene: TRBV2; d_gene: NA; j_gene: TRBJ2-2; CDR3aa: CASSESLAAGELFF; CDR3nt: TGTGCCAGCAGTGAGTCCCTAGCAGCCGGGGAGCTGTTTTTT
abundance: many; v_gene: TRBV19; d_gene: NA; j_gene: TRBJ1-2; CDR3aa: CASSSTPPPSSGYTF; CDR3nt: TGTGCCAGTAGTTCGACACCGCCCCCGAGCAGCGGCTACACCTTC
abundance: NA; v_gene: TRBV4-3; d_gene: NA; j_gene: TRBJ1-3; CDR3aa: CASSQGSRASGNTIYF; CDR3nt: TGCGCCAGCAGCCAAGGGAGCCGCGCCTCTGGAAACACCATATATTTT